The sequence of this TCR beta chain was determined in a study of molecular identifiers for immune sequencing clone quantification. Study conclusions and caveats: Jurkat TCR RNA spiked in from one cell could reportedly be detected among about a million naive cells. Barcode-sharing identical TCR molecules could underestimate highly expanded clone sizes.

Naive CD8 T cells underwent sorting with the CD8+CD4-CCR7+CD45RA+ definition. Notes on this clonotype: The antigen remains unidentified.

This CDR3 has 16 residues. V lost 5 bases and J lost 5, with 21 bases in between. CDR1 and CDR2 from the germline V gene are SGHAT and FQNNGV. TCRdb itself ran the PCR reads through MiXCR, one entry per CDR3 protein. The table has 250,000 to 400,000 distinct CDR3 sequences, roughly 23% seen once. The receptor was isolated from a human donor in good health. Some libraries in this study had Jurkat cell RNA spiked in. This chain links TRBV11-2 with TRBJ2-5; D perhaps matches TRBD2 (6 bases). The specimen was naive CD8+ T cells from blood, with Jurkat cell RNA spiked in. Subset here: FACS-sorted CD8+CD4-CCR7+CD45RA+ naive T cells. The CDR3 reads CASSPEGGASLETQYF. CDR3 DNA sequence: TGTGCCAGCAGCCCGGAGGGTGGGGCCTCCTTGGAGACCCAGTACTTC.